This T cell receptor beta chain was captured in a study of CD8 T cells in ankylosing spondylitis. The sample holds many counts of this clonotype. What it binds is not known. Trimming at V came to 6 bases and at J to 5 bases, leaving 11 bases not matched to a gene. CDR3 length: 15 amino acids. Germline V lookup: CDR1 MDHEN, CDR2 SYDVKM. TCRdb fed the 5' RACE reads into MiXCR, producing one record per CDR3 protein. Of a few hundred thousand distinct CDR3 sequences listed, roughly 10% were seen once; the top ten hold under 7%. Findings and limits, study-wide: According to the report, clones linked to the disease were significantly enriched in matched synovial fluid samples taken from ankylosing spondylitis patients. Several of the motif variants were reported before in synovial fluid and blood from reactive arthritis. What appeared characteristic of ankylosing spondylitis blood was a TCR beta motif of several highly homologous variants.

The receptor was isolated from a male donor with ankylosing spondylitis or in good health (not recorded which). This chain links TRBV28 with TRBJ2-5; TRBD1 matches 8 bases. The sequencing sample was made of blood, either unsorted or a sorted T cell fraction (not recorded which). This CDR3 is CASRRSGGEVETQYF. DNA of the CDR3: TGTGCCAGCAGAAGATCAGGGGGCGAAGTGGAGACCCAGTACTTC.